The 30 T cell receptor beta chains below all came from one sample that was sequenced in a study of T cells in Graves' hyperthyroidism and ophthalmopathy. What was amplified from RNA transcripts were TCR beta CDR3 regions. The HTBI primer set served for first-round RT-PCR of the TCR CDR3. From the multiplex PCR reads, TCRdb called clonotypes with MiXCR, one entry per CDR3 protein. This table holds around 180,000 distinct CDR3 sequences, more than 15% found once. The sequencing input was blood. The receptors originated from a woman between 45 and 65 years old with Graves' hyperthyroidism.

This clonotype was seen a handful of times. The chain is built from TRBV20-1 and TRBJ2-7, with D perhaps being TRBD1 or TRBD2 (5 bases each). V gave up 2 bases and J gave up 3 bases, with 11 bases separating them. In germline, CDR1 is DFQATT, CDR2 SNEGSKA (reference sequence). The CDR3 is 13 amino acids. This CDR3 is CSARRDGDYEQYF. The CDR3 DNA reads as TGCAGTGCTAGAAGGGACGGTGACTACGAGCAGTACTTC.

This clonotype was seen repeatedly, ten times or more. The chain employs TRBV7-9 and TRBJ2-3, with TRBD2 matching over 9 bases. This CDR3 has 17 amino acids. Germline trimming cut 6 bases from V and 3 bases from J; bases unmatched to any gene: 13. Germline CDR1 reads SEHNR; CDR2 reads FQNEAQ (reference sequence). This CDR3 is CASRSPSISGGTDTQYF. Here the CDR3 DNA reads TGTGCCAGCAGATCCCCCTCAATTAGCGGGGGTACAGATACGCAGTATTTT. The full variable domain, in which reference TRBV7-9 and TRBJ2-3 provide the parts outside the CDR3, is DTGVSQNPRHKITKRGQNVTFRCDPISEHNRLYWYRQTLGQGPEFLTYFQNEAQLEKSRLLSDRFSAERPKGSFSTLEIQRTEQGDSAMYLCASRSPSISGGTDTQYFGPGTRLTVL.

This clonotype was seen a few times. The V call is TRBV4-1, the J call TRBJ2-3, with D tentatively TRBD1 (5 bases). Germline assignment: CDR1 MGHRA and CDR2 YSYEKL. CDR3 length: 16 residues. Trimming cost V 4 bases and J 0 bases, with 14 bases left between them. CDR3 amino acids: CASSLLGQRSTDTQYF. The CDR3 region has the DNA TGCGCCAGCAGCCTACTGGGGCAACGAAGCACAGATACGCAGTATTTT.

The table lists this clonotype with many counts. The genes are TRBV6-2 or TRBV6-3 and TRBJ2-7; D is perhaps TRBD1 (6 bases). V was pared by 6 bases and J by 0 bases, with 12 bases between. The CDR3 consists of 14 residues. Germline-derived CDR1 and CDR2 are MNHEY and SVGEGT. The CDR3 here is CASRAQGSSYEQYF. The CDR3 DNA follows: TGTGCCAGCAGGGCGCAGGGGAGCTCCTACGAGCAGTACTTC.

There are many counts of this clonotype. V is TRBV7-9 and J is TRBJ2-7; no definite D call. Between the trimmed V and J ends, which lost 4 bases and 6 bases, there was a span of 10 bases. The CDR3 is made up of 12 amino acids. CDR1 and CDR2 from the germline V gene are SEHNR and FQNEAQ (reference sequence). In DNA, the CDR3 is TGTGCCAGCAGCTATCCAGGTTCCGAGCAGTACTTC. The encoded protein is CASSYPGSEQYF.

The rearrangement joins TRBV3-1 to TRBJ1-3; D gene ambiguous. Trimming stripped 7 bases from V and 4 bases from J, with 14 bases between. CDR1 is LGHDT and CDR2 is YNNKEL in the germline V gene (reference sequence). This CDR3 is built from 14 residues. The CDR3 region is CASNQFTDGNTIYF. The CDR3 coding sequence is TGTGCCAGCAACCAGTTCACAGACGGAAACACCATATATTTT.

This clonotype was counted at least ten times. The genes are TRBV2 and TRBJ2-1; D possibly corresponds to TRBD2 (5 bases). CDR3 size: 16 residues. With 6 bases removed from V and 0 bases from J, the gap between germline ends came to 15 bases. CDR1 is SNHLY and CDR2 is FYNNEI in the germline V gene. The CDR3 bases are TGTGCCAGCAGGTCGACTACCCGGAGCTCCTACAATGAGCAGTTCTTC. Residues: CASRSTTRSSYNEQFF. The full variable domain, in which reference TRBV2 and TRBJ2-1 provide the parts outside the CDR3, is EPEVTQTPSHQVTQMGQEVILRCVPISNHLYFYWYRQILGQKVEFLVSFYNNEISEKSEIFDDQFSVERPDGSNFTLKIRSTKLEDSAMYFCASRSTTRSSYNEQFFGPGTRLTVL.

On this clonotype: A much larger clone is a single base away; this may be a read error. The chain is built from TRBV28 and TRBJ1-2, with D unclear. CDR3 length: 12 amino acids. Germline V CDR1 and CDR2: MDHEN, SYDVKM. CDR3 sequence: CASSFKIYGYAF. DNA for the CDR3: TGTGCCAGCAGTTTTAAGATCTATGGCTACGCCTTC.

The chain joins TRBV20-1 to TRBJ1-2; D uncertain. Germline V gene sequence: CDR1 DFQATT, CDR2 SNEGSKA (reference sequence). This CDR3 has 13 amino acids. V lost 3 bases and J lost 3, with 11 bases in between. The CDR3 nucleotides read TGCAGTGCTAGGTTCAGCAGCTACTATGGCTACACCTTC. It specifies CSARFSSYYGYTF.

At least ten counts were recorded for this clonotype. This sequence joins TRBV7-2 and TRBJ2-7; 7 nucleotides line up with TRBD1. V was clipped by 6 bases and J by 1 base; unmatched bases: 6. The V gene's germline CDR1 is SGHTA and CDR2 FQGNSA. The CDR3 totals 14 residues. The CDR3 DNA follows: TGTGCCAGCAGTTCCGACAGGGAGTCCTACGAGCAGTACTTC. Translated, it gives CASSSDRESYEQYF.

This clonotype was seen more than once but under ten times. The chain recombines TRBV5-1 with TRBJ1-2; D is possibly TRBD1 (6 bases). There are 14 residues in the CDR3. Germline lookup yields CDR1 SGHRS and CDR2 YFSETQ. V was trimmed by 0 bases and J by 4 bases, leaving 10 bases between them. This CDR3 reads CASSLAGGLYGYTF. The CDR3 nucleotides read TGCGCCAGCAGCTTGGCTGGGGGCCTCTATGGCTACACCTTC.

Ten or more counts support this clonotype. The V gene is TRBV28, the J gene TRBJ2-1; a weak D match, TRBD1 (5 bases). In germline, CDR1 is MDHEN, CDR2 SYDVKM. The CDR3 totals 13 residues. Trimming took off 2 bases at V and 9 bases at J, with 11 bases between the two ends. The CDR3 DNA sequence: TGTGCCAGCAGTTTAATCGGTAGGGGTGAGCAGTTCTTC. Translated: CASSLIGRGEQFF.

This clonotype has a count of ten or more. The CDR3 DNA reads as TGCAGTGCTAGAGATCAAGGGGATTGGGGCAATCAGCCCCAGCATTTT. Translated, it gives CSARDQGDWGNQPQHF. This chain connects TRBV20-1 to TRBJ1-5, with D maybe TRBD1 (5 bases). V dropped 0 bases and J dropped 2 bases, with 14 bases sitting between them. Germline-derived CDR1 and CDR2 are DFQATT and SNEGSKA (reference sequence). CDR3 length: 16 residues.

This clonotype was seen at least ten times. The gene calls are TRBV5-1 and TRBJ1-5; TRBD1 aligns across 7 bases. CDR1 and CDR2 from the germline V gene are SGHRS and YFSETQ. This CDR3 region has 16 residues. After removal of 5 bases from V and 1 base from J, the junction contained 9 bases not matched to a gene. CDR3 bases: TGCGCCAGCAGTAAAGGACAGGCAACAAGCAATCAGCCCCAGCATTTT. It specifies CASSKGQATSNQPQHF.

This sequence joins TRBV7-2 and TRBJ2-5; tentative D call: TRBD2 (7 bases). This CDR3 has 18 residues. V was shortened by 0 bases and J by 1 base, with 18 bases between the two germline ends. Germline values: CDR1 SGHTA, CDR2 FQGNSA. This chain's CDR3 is CASSLALGGGGRQETQYF. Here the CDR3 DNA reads TGTGCCAGCAGCTTAGCGCTTGGAGGCGGGGGCCGCCAAGAGACCCAGTACTTC. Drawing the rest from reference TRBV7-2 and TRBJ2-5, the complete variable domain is GAGVSQSPSNKVTEKGKDVELRCDPISGHTALYWYRQSLGQGLEFLIYFQGNSAPDKSGLPSDRFSAERTGGSVSTLTIQRTQQEDSAVYLCASSLALGGGGRQETQYFGPGTRLLVL.

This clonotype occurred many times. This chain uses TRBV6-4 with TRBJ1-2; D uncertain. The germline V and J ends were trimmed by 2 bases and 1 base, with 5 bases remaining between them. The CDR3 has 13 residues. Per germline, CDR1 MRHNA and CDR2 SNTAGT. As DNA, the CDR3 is TGTGCCAGCAGTGACGGATTTAACTATGGCTACACCTTC. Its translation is CASSDGFNYGYTF.

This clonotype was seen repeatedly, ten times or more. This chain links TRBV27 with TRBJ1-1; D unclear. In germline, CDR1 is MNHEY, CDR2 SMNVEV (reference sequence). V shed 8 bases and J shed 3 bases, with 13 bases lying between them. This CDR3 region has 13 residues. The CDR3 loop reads CASQLREYTEAFF. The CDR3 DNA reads TGTGCCAGCCAACTTAGGGAGTACACTGAAGCTTTCTTT.

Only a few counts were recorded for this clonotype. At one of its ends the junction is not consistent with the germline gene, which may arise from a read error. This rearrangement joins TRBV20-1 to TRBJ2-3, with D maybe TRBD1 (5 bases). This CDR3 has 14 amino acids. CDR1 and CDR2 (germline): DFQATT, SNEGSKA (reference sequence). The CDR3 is CSARDLSYTGTQYF. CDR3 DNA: TGCAGTGCTAGAGACTTATCGTACACAGGTACGCAGTATTTT.

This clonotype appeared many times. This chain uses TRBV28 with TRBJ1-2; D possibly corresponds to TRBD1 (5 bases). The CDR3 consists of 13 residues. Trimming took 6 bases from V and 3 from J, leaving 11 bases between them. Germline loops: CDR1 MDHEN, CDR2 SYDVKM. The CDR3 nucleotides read TGTGCCAGCAGGACCAGGGTTGACTATGGCTACACCTTC. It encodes CASRTRVDYGYTF.

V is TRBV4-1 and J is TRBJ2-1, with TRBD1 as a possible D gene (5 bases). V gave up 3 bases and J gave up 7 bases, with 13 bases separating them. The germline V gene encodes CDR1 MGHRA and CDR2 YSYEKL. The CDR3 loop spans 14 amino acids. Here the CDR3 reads CASSQKDGHNEQFF. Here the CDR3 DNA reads TGCGCCAGCAGCCAGAAGGACGGACATAATGAGCAGTTCTTC.

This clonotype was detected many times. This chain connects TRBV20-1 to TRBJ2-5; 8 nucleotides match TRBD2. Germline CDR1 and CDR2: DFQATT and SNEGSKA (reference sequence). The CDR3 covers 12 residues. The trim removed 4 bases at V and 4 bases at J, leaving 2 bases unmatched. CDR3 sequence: CSAITSGETQYF. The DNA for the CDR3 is TGCAGTGCTATTACTAGCGGAGAGACCCAGTACTTC.

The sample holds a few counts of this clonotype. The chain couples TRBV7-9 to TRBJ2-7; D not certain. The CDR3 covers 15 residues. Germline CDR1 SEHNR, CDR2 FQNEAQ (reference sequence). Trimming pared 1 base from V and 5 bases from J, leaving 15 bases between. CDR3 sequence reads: CASSLEGPLRNEQYF. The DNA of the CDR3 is TGTGCCAGCAGCTTAGAAGGCCCCCTTCGGAACGAGCAGTACTTC. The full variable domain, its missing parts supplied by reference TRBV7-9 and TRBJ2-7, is DTGVSQNPRHKITKRGQNVTFRCDPISEHNRLYWYRQTLGQGPEFLTYFQNEAQLEKSRLLSDRFSAERPKGSFSTLEIQRTEQGDSAMYLCASSLEGPLRNEQYFGPGTRLTVT.

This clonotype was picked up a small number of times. Here the CDR3 reads CASSQERGYSYNSPLHF. The DNA for the CDR3 is TGTGCCAGCAGCCAAGAACGGGGCTACTCCTATAATTCACCCCTCCACTTT. The chain couples TRBV4-2 to TRBJ1-6, with D maybe TRBD1 (5 bases). Germline V gives CDR1 LGHNA, CDR2 YNFKEQ. Trimming stripped 0 bases from V and 0 bases from J, with 9 bases between. The CDR3 covers 17 residues.

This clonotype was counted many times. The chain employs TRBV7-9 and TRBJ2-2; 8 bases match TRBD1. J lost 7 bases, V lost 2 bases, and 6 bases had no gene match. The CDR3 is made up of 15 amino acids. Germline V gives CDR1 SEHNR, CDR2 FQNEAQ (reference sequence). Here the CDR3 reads CASSLRQGINGELFF. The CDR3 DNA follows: TGTGCCAGCAGCTTAAGACAGGGGATAAACGGGGAGCTGTTTTTT.

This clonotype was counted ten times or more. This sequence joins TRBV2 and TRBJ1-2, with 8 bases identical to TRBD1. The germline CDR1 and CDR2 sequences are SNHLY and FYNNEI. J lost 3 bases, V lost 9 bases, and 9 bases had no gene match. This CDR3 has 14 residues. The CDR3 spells CASHTAGGDYGYTF. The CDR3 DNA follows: TGTGCCAGTCACACAGCAGGGGGCGACTATGGCTACACCTTC.

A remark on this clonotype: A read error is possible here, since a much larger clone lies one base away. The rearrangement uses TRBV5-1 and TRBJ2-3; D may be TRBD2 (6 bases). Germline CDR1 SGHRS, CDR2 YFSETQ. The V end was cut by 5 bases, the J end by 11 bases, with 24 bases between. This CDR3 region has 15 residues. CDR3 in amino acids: CASRDQATSTDVQYF. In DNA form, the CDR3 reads TGCGCCAGCAGGGACCAGGCTACTAGCACAGATGTGCAGTATTTT.

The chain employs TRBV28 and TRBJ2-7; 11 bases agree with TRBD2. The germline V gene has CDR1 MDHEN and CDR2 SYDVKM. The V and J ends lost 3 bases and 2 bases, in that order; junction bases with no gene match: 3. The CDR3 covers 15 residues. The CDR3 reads CASSLLAGGPYEQYF. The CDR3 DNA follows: TGTGCCAGCAGTTTGTTAGCGGGGGGGCCCTACGAGCAGTACTTC.

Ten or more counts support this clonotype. The CDR3 DNA sequence: TGTGCCAGCAGCATGGTCCGGGGCGTCGGAGAGCAGTTCTTC. The encoded protein is CASSMVRGVGEQFF. This chain joins TRBV11-3 and TRBJ2-1; possibly TRBD1 or TRBD2 for D (5 bases each). The CDR3 has 14 amino acids. V was pared by 5 bases and J by 10 bases, with 18 bases between. Germline assignment: CDR1 SGHNT and CDR2 YENEEA.

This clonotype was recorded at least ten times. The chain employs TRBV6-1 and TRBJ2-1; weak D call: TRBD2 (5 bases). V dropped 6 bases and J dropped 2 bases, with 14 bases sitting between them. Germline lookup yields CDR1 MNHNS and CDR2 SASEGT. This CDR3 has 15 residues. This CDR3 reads CASSPERSAYNEQFF. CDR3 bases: TGTGCCAGCAGCCCCGAGCGGTCGGCCTACAATGAGCAGTTCTTC.

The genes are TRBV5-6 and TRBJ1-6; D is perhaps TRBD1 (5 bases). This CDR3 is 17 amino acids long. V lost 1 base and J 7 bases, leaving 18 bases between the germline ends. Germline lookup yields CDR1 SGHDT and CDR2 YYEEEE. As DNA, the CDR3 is TGTGCCAGCAGCTTGTTGCAGGGACCGCTATCGAATTCACCCCTCCACTTT. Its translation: CASSLLQGPLSNSPLHF.